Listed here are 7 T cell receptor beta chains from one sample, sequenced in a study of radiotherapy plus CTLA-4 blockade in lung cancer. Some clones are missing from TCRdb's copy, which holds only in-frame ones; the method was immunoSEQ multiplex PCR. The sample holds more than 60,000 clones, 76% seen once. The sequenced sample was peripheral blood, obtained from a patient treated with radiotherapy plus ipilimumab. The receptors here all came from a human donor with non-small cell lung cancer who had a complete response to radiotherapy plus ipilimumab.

In DNA, the CDR3 is TGTGCCAGCTCACCGTTCACTAGGGACACTGAAGCTTTCTTT. Protein sequence: CASSPFTRDTEAFF. V gene TRBV18 combines with J gene TRBJ1-1; unclear D gene. Per the germline V gene, CDR1 is KGHSH and CDR2 is LQKENI. This CDR3 comprises 14 residues. Trimming cost V 3 bases and J 3 bases, with 11 bases left between them.

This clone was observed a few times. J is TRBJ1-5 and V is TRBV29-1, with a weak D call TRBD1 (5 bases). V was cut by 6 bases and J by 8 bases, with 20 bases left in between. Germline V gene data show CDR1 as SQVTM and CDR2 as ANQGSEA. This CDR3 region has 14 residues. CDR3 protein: CSVAQTRGTEPQHF. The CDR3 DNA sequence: TGCAGCGTCGCACAGACTAGGGGTACGGAGCCCCAGCATTTT.

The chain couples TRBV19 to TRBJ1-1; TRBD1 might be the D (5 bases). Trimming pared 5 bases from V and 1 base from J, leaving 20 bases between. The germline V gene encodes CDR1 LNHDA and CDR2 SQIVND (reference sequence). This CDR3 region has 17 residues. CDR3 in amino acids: CASSPFMWYRGNTEAFF. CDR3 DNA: TGTGCCAGTAGTCCCTTCATGTGGTATAGGGGGAACACTGAAGCTTTCTTT.

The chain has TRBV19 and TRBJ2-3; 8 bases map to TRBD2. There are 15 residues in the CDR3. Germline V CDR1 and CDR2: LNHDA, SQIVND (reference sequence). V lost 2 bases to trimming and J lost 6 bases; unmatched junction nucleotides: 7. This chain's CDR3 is CASSIPRTSRDTQYF. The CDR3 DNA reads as TGTGCCAGTAGTATACCGAGGACTAGCAGGGATACGCAGTATTTT.

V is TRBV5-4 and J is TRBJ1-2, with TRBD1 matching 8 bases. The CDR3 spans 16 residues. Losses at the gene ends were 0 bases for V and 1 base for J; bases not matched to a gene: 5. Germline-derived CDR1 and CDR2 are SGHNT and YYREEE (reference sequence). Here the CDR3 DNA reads TGTGCCAGCAGCTTGGATAGGACAGGGATTAACTATGGCTACACCTTC. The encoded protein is CASSLDRTGINYGYTF.

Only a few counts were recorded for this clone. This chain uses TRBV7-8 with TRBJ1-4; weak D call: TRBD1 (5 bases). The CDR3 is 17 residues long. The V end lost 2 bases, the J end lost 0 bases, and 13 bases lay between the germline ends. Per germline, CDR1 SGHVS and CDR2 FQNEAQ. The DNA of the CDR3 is TGTGCCAGCAGCTTATTCGGGGGTCTGGCAACTAATGAAAAACTGTTTTTT. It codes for CASSLFGGLATNEKLFF.

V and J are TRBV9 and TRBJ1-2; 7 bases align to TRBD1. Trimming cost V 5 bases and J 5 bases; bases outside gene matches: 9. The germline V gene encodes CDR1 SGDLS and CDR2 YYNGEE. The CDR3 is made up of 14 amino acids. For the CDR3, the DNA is TGTGCCAGCAGTCCTGGAGGGGGCGCTTATGGCTACACCTTC. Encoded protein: CASSPGGGAYGYTF.